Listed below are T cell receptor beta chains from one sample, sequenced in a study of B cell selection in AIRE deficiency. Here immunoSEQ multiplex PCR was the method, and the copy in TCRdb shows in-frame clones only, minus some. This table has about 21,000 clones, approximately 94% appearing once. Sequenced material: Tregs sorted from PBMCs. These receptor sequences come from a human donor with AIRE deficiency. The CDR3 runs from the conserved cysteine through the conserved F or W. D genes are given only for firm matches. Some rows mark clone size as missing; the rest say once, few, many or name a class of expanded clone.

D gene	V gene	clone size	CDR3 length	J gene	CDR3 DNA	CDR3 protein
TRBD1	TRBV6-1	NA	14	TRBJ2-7	TGTGCCAGCCTTCGGGACAGGGGGACCTACGAGCAGTACTTC	CASLRDRGTYEQYF
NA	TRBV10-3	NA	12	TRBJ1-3	TGTGCCATCGCAGGGACTGGAAACACCATATATTTT	CAIAGTGNTIYF
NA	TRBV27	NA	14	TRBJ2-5	TGTGCCAGCAGTCCCTGGGGTCTATGGGAGACCCAGTACTTC	CASSPWGLWETQYF
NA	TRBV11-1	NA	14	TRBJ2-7	TGTGCCAGCAGCCAAACCGGGACAAACTACGAGCAGTACTTC	CASSQTGTNYEQYF
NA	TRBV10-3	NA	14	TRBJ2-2	TGTGCCACTCAAGAGCCAGGGATTGCCGGGGAGCTGTTTTTT	CATQEPGIAGELFF
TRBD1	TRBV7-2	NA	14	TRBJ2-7	TGTGCCAGCAGCCCAGGGACAGTTAACTACGAGCAGTACTTC	CASSPGTVNYEQYF
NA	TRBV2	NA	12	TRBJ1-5	TGTGCCAGCAGTGGGGGCAATCAGCCCCAGCATTTT	CASSGGNQPQHF
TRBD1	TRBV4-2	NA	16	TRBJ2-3	TGTGCCAGCAGCCAATTTCGGGACAGGGTCACAGATACGCAGTATTTT	CASSQFRDRVTDTQYF
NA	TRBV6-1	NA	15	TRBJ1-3	TGTGCCAGCAGGGACAGCCTGAGCTCTGGAAACACCATATATTTT	CASRDSLSSGNTIYF
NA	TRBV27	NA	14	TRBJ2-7	TGTGCCAGCAGTTTAGGGGGCCCTATCTACGAGCAGTACTTC	CASSLGGPIYEQYF
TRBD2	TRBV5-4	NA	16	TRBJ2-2	TGTGCCAGCAGCTCCTTAGCGGGAGGATCCACCGGGGAGCTGTTTTTT	CASSSLAGGSTGELFF
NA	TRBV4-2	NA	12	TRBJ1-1	TGTGCCAGCAGCCAAGATGTCGGGCGAGCTTTCTTT	CASSQDVGRAFF
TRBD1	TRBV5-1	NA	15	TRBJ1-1	TGCGCCAGCAGCTTTATACGAGGGGGCGCGAGTGAAGCTTTCTTT	CASSFIRGGASEAFF
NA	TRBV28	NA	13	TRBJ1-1	TGTGCCAGCAGTTTACCGGGCATTGTTGAAGCTTTCTTT	CASSLPGIVEAFF
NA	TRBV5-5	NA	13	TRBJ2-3	TGTGCCAGCAGCTTACCGGGCACAGATACGCAGTATTTT	CASSLPGTDTQYF
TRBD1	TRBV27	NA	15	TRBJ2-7	TGTGCCAGCAGTTTCTCGGACAGGTGGGCTAATGAACAGTACTTC	CASSFSDRWANEQYF
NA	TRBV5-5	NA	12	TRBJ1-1	TGTGCCAGCAGACCCCGGAACACTGAAGCTTTCTTT	CASRPRNTEAFF
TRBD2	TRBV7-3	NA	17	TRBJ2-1	TGTGCCAGCAGCTTATCCAGGACTGAGCGGGGCTACAATGAGCAGTTCTTC	CASSLSRTERGYNEQFF
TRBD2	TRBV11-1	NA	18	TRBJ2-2	TGTGCCAGCAGCCCTACAGTCGTACTAGCGGGCAACACCGGGGAGCTGTTTTTT	CASSPTVVLAGNTGELFF
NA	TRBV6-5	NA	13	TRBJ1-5	TGTGCCAGCAGTTACGGGCTGGAGCAGCCCCAGCATTTT	CASSYGLEQPQHF
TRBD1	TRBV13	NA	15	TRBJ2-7	TGTGCCAGCAGCCCGCGGACAGGTCGGCTCTACGAGCAGTACTTC	CASSPRTGRLYEQYF
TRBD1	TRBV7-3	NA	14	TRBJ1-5	TGTGCCAGCAGTCTGACAGGGGGCGCTCAGCCCCAGCATTTT	CASSLTGGAQPQHF
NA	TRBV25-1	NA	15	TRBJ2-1	TGTGCCAGCAGTGAGCCCCCCGAGAGGGGCAATGAGCAGTTCTTC	CASSEPPERGNEQFF
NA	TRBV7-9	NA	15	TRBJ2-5	TGTGCCAGCAGCTTAGGGACCGGTTGGCAAGAGACCCAGTACTTC	CASSLGTGWQETQYF
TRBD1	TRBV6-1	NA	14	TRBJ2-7	TGTGCCAGCCTTGACAGGGCTTCAACATACGAGCAGTACTTC	CASLDRASTYEQYF
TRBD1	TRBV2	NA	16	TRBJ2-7	TGTGCCAGCCATGAGGGTGGGTTACAGGGGGGCTACGAGCAGTACTTC	CASHEGGLQGGYEQYF
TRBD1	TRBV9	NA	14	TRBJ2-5	TGTGCCAGCAGCTCCGGACAGGGGAGGAAGACCCAGTACTTC	CASSSGQGRKTQYF
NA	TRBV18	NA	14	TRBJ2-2	TGTGCCAGCTCACCAAGGGACGGCACCGGGGAGCTGTTTTTT	CASSPRDGTGELFF
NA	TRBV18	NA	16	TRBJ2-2	TGTGCCAGCTCCCCCGGTTTGGCGGGCTTCACCGGGGAGCTGTTTTTT	CASSPGLAGFTGELFF
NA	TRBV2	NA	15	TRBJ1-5	TGTGCCAGCAGTGAGTCAGCAATAGCCGCTGCCCGGGCGCATTTT	CASSESAIAAARAHF
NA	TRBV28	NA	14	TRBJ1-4	TGTGCCAGCAGTTTATCAGGATTTAATGAAAAACTGTTTTTT	CASSLSGFNEKLFF
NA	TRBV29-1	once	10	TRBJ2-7	TGCAGCGGGGGTAACGACGAGCAGTACTTC	CSGGNDEQYF
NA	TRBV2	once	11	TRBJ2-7	TGTGCCAGCAGGCTTTACTACGAGCAGTACTTC	CASRLYYEQYF
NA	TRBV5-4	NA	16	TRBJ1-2	TGTGCCAGCAGTTCTAACGGACCTATCGAAAACTATGGCTACACCTTC	CASSSNGPIENYGYTF
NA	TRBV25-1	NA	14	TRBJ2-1	TGTGCCAGCAGACCTTCCCCTCTTTACAATGAGCAGTTCTTC	CASRPSPLYNEQFF
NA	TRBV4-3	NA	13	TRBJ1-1	TGCGCCAGCAGCCAAGATTCTAGGGTCGGAGCTTTCTTT	CASSQDSRVGAFF
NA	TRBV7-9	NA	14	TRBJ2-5	TGTGCCAGCAGCTTATACGACATCCAAGAGACCCAGTACTTC	CASSLYDIQETQYF
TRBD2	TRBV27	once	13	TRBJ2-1	TGTGCCAGCAGTTACCCCGGGGGGAATGAGCAGTTCTTC	CASSYPGGNEQFF
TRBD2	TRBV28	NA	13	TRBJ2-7	TGTGCCAGCAGTTCTAGCGGAGGCTACGAGCAGTACTTC	CASSSSGGYEQYF
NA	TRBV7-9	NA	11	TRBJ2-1	TGTGCCAGCAGCCGAATCACTGAGCAGTTCTTC	CASSRITEQFF
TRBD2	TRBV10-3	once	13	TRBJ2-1	TGTGCCATCAGTGCTAGCGGGGGTTATGAGCAGTTCTTC	CAISASGGYEQFF
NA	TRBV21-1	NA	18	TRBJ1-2	TGTGCCAGCAGCAGACGAGATCGGGCGGTAACTAGCGGGCGGGGCTACACCTTC	CASSRRDRAVTSGRGYTF
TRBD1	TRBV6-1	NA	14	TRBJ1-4	TGTGCCAGCAGTCGACAGGGAACTAATGAAAAACTGTTTTTT	CASSRQGTNEKLFF
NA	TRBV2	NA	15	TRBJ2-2	TGTGCCAGCGCTCCCCTCGGGTTCCCCACCGGGGAGCTGTTTTTT	CASAPLGFPTGELFF
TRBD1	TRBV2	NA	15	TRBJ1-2	TGTGCCAGCAGACTCGGGACAGGGGGTTTCTATGGCTACACCTTC	CASRLGTGGFYGYTF
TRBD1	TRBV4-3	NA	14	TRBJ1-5	TGCGCCAGCAGCCAACGGACAGGGGACCAGCCCCAGCATTTT	CASSQRTGDQPQHF
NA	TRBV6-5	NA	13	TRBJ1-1	TGTGCCAGCAGTTATCGCCGAGGTACTGAAGCTTTCTTT	CASSYRRGTEAFF
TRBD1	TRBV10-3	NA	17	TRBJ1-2	TGTGCCACTTTACCGAGGACAGGGGGCGTTATTGGTTATGGCTACACCTTC	CATLPRTGGVIGYGYTF
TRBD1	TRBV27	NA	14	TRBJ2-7	TGTGCCAGCATGGGCGTGGGACAGTCAGGCGAGCAGTACTTC	CASMGVGQSGEQYF
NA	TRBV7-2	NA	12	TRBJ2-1	TGTGCCAGCAGCTTACTAGCCCGGGAGCAGTTCTTC	CASSLLAREQFF
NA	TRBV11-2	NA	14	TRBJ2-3	TGTGCCAGCAGCCCCGGACCGAACACAGATACGCAGTATTTT	CASSPGPNTDTQYF
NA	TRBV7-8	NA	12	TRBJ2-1	TGTGCCAGCAGCCGCACTATGAATGAGCAGTTCTTC	CASSRTMNEQFF